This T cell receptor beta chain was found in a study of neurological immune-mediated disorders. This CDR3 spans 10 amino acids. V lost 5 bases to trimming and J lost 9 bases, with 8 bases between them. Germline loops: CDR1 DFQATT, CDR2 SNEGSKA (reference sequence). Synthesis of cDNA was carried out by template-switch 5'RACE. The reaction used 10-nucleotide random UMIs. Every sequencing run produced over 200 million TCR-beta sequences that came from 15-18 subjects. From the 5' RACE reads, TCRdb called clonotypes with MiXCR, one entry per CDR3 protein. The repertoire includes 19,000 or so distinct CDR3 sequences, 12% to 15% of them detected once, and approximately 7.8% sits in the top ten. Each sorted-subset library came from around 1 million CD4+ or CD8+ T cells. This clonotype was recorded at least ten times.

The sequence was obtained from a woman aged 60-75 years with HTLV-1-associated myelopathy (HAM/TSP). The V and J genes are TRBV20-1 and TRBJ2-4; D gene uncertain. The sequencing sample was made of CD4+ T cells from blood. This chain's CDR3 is CSAPVGIQYF. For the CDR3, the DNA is TGCAGTGCTCCAGTGGGCATTCAGTACTTC.